A single sample is the source of the 14 T cell receptor beta chains below, sequenced in a study of T cell clones after liver transplantation. TCRdb keeps only in-frame clones here, not all; method: immunoSEQ multiplex PCR. Here the sample spans 55,000 to 75,000 clones, about 70% being singletons. The starting material was CD4+ T cells from blood, obtained at the approximately 16-month timepoint. The receptors originated from a human patient who received a liver transplant. Some of the T cells may derive from the graft donor.

The V call is TRBV7-2, the J call TRBJ2-1; maybe TRBD1 (6 bases). Germline V gene sequence: CDR1 SGHTA, CDR2 FQGNSA. V was shortened by 0 bases and J by 8 bases, with 20 bases between the two germline ends. The CDR3 covers 17 residues. This CDR3 is CASSLAVGGRGRDEQFF. The CDR3 DNA sequence: TGTGCCAGCAGCTTAGCGGTGGGTGGCAGGGGACGTGATGAGCAGTTCTTC.

V gene TRBV7-6 combines with J gene TRBJ2-3; 9 bases align to TRBD1. CDR3 length: 14 residues. After removal of 3 bases from V and 6 bases from J, the junction contained 4 bases not matched to a gene. Germline CDR1 SGHVS, CDR2 FNYEAQ. The CDR3 DNA follows: TGTGCCAGCAGCTTCGGACAGGGGAGGGATACGCAGTATTTT. Translated: CASSFGQGRDTQYF.

This clone was observed a single time. The V gene is TRBV7-8, the J gene TRBJ2-7; possible D gene TRBD2, 6 bases. The V and J ends lost 5 bases and 3 bases respectively, with 11 bases between them. The CDR3 contains 13 residues. The V gene's germline CDR1 is SGHVS and CDR2 FQNEAQ. The CDR3 coding sequence is TGTGCCAGCAGCCCCGGGACTTTCTACGAGCAGTACGTC. It yields the protein CASSPGTFYEQYV.

This clone was detected a few times. Other DNA sequences in this specimen translate into the identical CDR3. The J gene is TRBJ2-1, the V gene TRBV19; TRBD1 might be the D (5 bases). Germline V CDR1 and CDR2: LNHDA, SQIVND (reference sequence). This CDR3 has 15 residues. The V end was cut by 3 bases, the J end by 0 bases, with 9 bases between. CDR3 protein: CASSIDRSSYNEQFF. The CDR3 DNA sequence: TGTGCCAGTAGTATTGACAGAAGCTCCTACAATGAGCAGTTCTTC.

The chain uses TRBV2 and TRBJ2-5; 7 bases map to TRBD2. This CDR3 region has 12 residues. Germline loops: CDR1 SNHLY, CDR2 FYNNEI. The junction had 4 bases not matched to a gene; V was cut back by 8 bases and J by 4 bases. The CDR3 bases are TGTGCCAGCGTCTGGGGGGGAGAGACCCAGTACTTC. This codes for CASVWGGETQYF.

This clone occurred a few times. The chain has TRBV2 and TRBJ2-7; 9 bases match TRBD2. V trimming: 4 bases; J trimming: 3 bases; junction bases outside the gene matches: 7. Germline V gene data show CDR1 as SNHLY and CDR2 as FYNNEI. This CDR3 has 15 residues. The CDR3 loop is CASSVASGVVYEQYF. The DNA for the CDR3 is TGTGCCAGCAGTGTGGCTAGCGGGGTGGTCTACGAGCAGTACTTC.

There are a few counts of this clone. The chain links TRBV19 to TRBJ1-1; a weak D match, TRBD1 (5 bases). Germline assignment: CDR1 LNHDA and CDR2 SQIVND (reference sequence). V was clipped by 1 base and J by 1 base, with 7 bases between them. The CDR3 extends over 14 amino acids. The CDR3 here is CASSIVQGNTEAFF. The CDR3 DNA reads TGTGCCAGTAGTATAGTGCAGGGGAACACTGAAGCTTTCTTT.

This chain connects TRBV7-9 to TRBJ1-2; possibly TRBD1 for D (5 bases). CDR3 size: 14 residues. From germline, CDR1 is SEHNR and CDR2 FQNEAQ (reference sequence). The ends were cut back, 7 bases at V and 4 bases at J, with 16 bases in the middle. CDR3 nucleotides: TGTGCCAGCACGCCCGGGGGAAGAGGCTATGGCTACACCTTC. This translates into CASTPGGRGYGYTF. Supplemented by reference TRBV7-9 and TRBJ1-2, the full variable domain reads DTGVSQNPRHKITKRGQNVTFRCDPISEHNRLYWYRQTLGQGPEFLTYFQNEAQLEKSRLLSDRFSAERPKGSFSTLEIQRTEQGDSAMYLCASTPGGRGYGYTFGSGTRLTVV.

The chain employs TRBV19 and TRBJ1-1; 7 bases line up with TRBD1. Germline V gene lookup returns CDR1 LNHDA and CDR2 SQIVND (reference sequence). This CDR3 has 15 residues. V lost 4 bases, J lost 0 bases, and 5 bases stayed unmatched. CDR3 in amino acids: CASSNPGGLNTEAFF. Written as DNA, the CDR3 is TGTGCCAGTAGTAACCCAGGGGGGCTGAACACTGAAGCTTTCTTT.

J is TRBJ2-5 and V is TRBV28; TRBD2 agrees at 9 bases. Per germline, CDR1 MDHEN and CDR2 SYDVKM. Germline trimming cut 6 bases from V and 5 bases from J; bases unmatched to any gene: 10. The CDR3 sequence is 15 residues long. The CDR3, as DNA: TGTGCCAGCAGCTCGGGACTAGCCAGGGGCGAGACCCAGTACTTC. It translates to CASSSGLARGETQYF.

J is TRBJ2-5 and V is TRBV7-9; 11 positions match TRBD2. Looked up from germline, CDR1 is SEHNR and CDR2 is FQNEAQ (reference sequence). V was pared by 5 bases and J by 5 bases, with 10 bases of the junction left unmatched. The CDR3 spans 16 residues. CDR3 loop: CASSPTLAGVGETQYF. The CDR3 DNA is TGTGCCAGCAGCCCAACACTAGCGGGAGTAGGGGAGACCCAGTACTTC.

This clone was picked up a small number of times. The CDR3 protein is CASSTGLAGAQETQYF. Written as DNA, the CDR3 is TGTGCCAGCAGCACCGGACTAGCGGGAGCCCAAGAGACCCAGTACTTC. The genes are TRBV7-7 and TRBJ2-5, with 13 bases that match TRBD2. With 5 bases clipped from V and 1 base from J, the junction kept 4 bases outside the gene matches. The CDR3 has 16 amino acids. In germline, CDR1 is SSHAT, CDR2 FNYEAQ (reference sequence).

V gene TRBV5-1 combines with J gene TRBJ1-3; 8 bases match TRBD1. V lost 0 bases, J lost 9 bases, and 5 bases stayed unmatched. Per the germline V gene, CDR1 is SGHRS and CDR2 is YFSETQ. The CDR3 extends over 14 amino acids. The CDR3 DNA is TGCGCCAGCAGCTTGGACAGGGGGGATGGCACCATATATTTT. It encodes CASSLDRGDGTIYF.

The chain uses TRBV21-1 and TRBJ1-1. TRBV21-1 is a known pseudogene. The CDR3 sequence is 16 residues long. CDR3 DNA: TGTGCCAGCAGCAACCAGGTCATAGGGGGGCACACTGAAGCTTTCTTT. Amino acid sequence: CASSNQVIGGHTEAFF.